This T cell receptor (beta chain) is drawn from a study of blood T cells in healthy people across ages. Each sample provided at least 5 micrograms of extracted total RNA. A second about 7 to 11 cycle PCR used barcoded and J-beta primers. A template-switch adaptor that had 12 random nucleotides put a tag on each cDNA molecule. TCRdb used MiXCR to reprocess the 5' RACE reads, holding one entry per CDR3 protein. The sample holds over 1,500,000 distinct CDR3 sequences; about two fifths are singletons and the top ten take around 23%. This clonotype was detected a few times. V was shortened by 4 bases and J by 8 bases, with 14 bases between the two germline ends. Germline CDR1 and CDR2: MNHEY and SVGEGT. The CDR3 is 13 amino acids.

This receptor was taken from a human donor in good health. V and J are TRBV6-2 or TRBV6-3 and TRBJ1-1, with D perhaps matching TRBD1 (5 bases). The sequenced sample was blood. The chain's CDR3 is CASSWDPAIEAFF. The CDR3 DNA is TGTGCCAGCAGTTGGGACCCTGCCATAGAAGCTTTCTTT.